The next 12 T cell receptor beta chains were all read from a single sample in a study of blood T cell repertoires in COVID-19 (TCRdb year 2020). The method was the immunoSEQ multiplex PCR assay. TCRdb retrieved this table from immuneACCESS and kept in-frame rearrangements only. Not all clones are present; in checked studies, unresolved V genes account for under half, and no reason is known for the remainder. The sample table holds roughly 220,000 clones, of which almost 90% were seen once. The ten largest account for about 15% of the sample. The sample consisted of PBMCs or T cells enriched from blood (not recorded which). These receptors were collected from a man aged 30 to 39 who had been exposed to COVID-19.

The gene calls are TRBV5-4 and TRBJ2-5; D remains ambiguous. The CDR3 loop spans 12 amino acids. Germline V lookup: CDR1 SGHNT, CDR2 YYREEE (reference sequence). Trimming shortened V by 7 bases and J by 4 bases, and 11 bases separated the two germline ends. The CDR3 spells CASREFGETQYF. In nucleotides, the CDR3 is TGTGCCAGCCGCGAGTTCGGAGAGACCCAGTACTTC.

V and J are TRBV4-3 and TRBJ1-4; D call uncertain. CDR1 is LGHNA, CDR2 YSLEER, per germline. CDR3 length equals 19 residues. V lost 0 bases to trimming and J lost 10 bases, with 27 bases between them. Here the CDR3 DNA reads TGCGCCAGCAGCCAAGAAGGAGGATTCGGTCTGTCCGGCCCAGTAAAACTGTTTTTT. It yields the protein CASSQEGGFGLSGPVKLFF.

This clone has just one count. The chain is built from TRBV7-9 and TRBJ2-1; TRBD1 might be the D (7 bases). Trimming stripped 5 bases from V and 4 bases from J, with 15 bases between. CDR3 size: 15 residues. Germline CDR1 and CDR2: SEHNR and FQNEAQ (reference sequence). CDR3 region: CASSVVQGGYNEQFF. Here the CDR3 DNA reads TGTGCCAGCAGCGTGGTTCAGGGGGGTTACAATGAGCAGTTCTTC.

V gene TRBV5-1 combines with J gene TRBJ2-7; D is possibly TRBD2 (6 bases). The ends were cut back, 5 bases at V and 5 bases at J, with 14 bases in the middle. Germline V gives CDR1 SGHRS, CDR2 YFSETQ. The CDR3 has 13 amino acids. The chain's CDR3 is CASSIGTWDEQYF. The CDR3 DNA sequence: TGCGCCAGCAGTATCGGGACTTGGGACGAGCAGTACTTC.

The V gene is TRBV6-5, the J gene TRBJ1-3; no definite D call. Germline V gene sequence: CDR1 MNHEY, CDR2 SVGAGI. This CDR3 comprises 14 residues. V shed 4 bases and J shed 10 bases, with 17 bases lying between them. CDR3 DNA sequence: TGTGCCAGCAGTTCCAGAACACGCCCGGGGACCATATATTTT. Its translation: CASSSRTRPGTIYF.

The V and J genes are TRBV3-1 (or the pseudogene TRBV3-2) and TRBJ2-5, with D possibly matching TRBD1 (6 bases). Germline CDR1 is LGHDT and CDR2 is YNNKEL (reference sequence). This CDR3 region has 16 residues. The ends were cut back, 7 bases at V and 5 bases at J, with 23 bases in the middle. CDR3 DNA: TGTGCCAGCAAAAGATCCGGCAGGGGCGGAGAGGAGACCCAGTACTTC. The encoded protein is CASKRSGRGGEETQYF.

J is TRBJ2-3 and V is TRBV13; D perhaps matches TRBD1 (6 bases). The germline V and J ends were trimmed by 2 bases and 3 bases, with 9 bases remaining between them. This CDR3 comprises 14 residues. The V gene's germline CDR1 is PRHDT and CDR2 FYEKMQ (reference sequence). DNA for the CDR3: TGTGCCAGCAGCTTAAGAGGGGGAACAGATACGCAGTATTTT. It encodes CASSLRGGTDTQYF.

The V and J genes are TRBV27 and TRBJ1-1, with 10 positions matching TRBD1. V lost 6 bases to trimming and J lost 0 bases; unmatched junction nucleotides: 4. The CDR3 consists of 15 residues. Germline CDR1 reads MNHEY; CDR2 reads SMNVEV (reference sequence). CDR3 sequence: CASRRDRGMNTEAFF. CDR3 nucleotides: TGTGCCAGCAGACGGGACAGGGGCATGAACACTGAAGCTTTCTTT.

The CDR3 sequence: CASSLEGTGLYYEQYF. Written as DNA, the CDR3 is TGCGCCAGCAGCTTGGAAGGGACAGGGCTCTACTACGAGCAGTACTTC. The chain couples TRBV5-1 to TRBJ2-7; TRBD1 matches 9 bases. The CDR3 sequence is 16 residues long. J was trimmed by 3 bases and V by 0 bases; bases with no gene match: 7. Germline values: CDR1 SGHRS, CDR2 YFSETQ.

The chain combines TRBV6-5 with TRBJ1-2; 9 nucleotides align to TRBD1. The V gene's germline CDR1 is MNHEY and CDR2 SVGAGI. V lost 6 bases and J lost 2; bases outside the gene matches: 4. The CDR3 covers 14 residues. The DNA for the CDR3 is TGTGCCAGCAGCTCCGGGACAGGGAACTATGGCTACACCTTC. It codes for CASSSGTGNYGYTF.

The chain combines TRBV27 with TRBJ2-3; 8 bases agree with TRBD2. Trimming cost V 2 bases and J 4 bases; bases outside gene matches: 5. CDR1 and CDR2 (germline): MNHEY, SMNVEV (reference sequence). This CDR3 is 15 amino acids long. The CDR3 reads CASSLGGGIADTQYF. DNA for the CDR3: TGTGCCAGCAGTTTAGGCGGGGGGATCGCAGATACGCAGTATTTT.

The rearrangement uses TRBV3-1 (or the pseudogene TRBV3-2) and TRBJ1-2, with TRBD1 identical over 10 bases. With 2 bases clipped from V and 8 bases from J, the junction kept 8 bases outside the gene matches. CDR3 length: 15 amino acids. The germline gives CDR1 LGHDT, CDR2 YNNKEL (reference sequence). This chain's CDR3 is CASSQRDRGIEGYTF. In DNA form, the CDR3 reads TGTGCCAGCAGCCAAAGGGACAGGGGAATAGAGGGCTACACCTTC.